This T cell receptor beta chain is drawn from a study of molecular identifiers for immune sequencing clone quantification. Study information: RNA, taken in replicates from approximately 20,000 or 100,000 naive CD8 cells, was split five ways, with four sequenced.

Study-wide results and limits: For effector cells, clones above 20 RNA copies held over 97% of molecules; for naive cells, under 1%.

MiXCR, applied by TCRdb to the PCR reads, yields one record per CDR3 protein. The profile shows about 630,000 distinct CDR3 sequences, over 25% of them singletons. As to this clonotype: Its antigen is undetermined.

This CDR3 has 16 amino acids. Germline loops: CDR1 SGHRS, CDR2 YFSETQ. The V and J ends lost 5 bases and 0 bases respectively, with 15 bases between them. The receptor comes from a human donor in good health. Some libraries in this study had Jurkat cell RNA spiked in. V usage is TRBV5-1 and J usage is TRBJ2-1; D possibly corresponds to TRBD2 (6 bases). Material: naive CD8+ T cells from blood, with Jurkat cell RNA spiked in. Subset in this sample: FACS-sorted CD8+CD4-CCR7+CD45RA+ naive T cells. The CDR3 is CASRPWGEDSYNEQFF. CDR3 nucleotides: TGCGCCAGCAGACCCTGGGGGGAGGACTCCTACAATGAGCAGTTCTTC.